This TCR beta chain was sequenced in a study of immune evolution from preneoplasia to lung adenocarcinoma. About the study: HLA loss of heterozygosity: over 5.5% AIS, over 12% MIA, approximately 31% ADC, none AAH.

Germline V gene data show CDR1 as MNHEY and CDR2 as SMNVEV (reference sequence). CDR3 length equals 15 residues. Trimming left V 0 bases short and J 2 bases short, with 11 bases between. Two lung cancer pathologists independently confirmed each histologic diagnosis. The data were produced by immunoSEQ multiplex PCR, yet TCRdb's version contains in-frame clones alone and is incomplete. Counted here are over 1,500 clones, about four fifths occurring once; the ten biggest clones make up 16%. Sequencing input: FFPE atypical adenomatous hyperplasia tissue from the lung. Subset noted: atypical adenomatous hyperplasia (AAH), lung preneoplasia. The chain is built from TRBV27 and TRBJ2-7; D is undetermined. The receptor was derived from a person aged 65 to 79 with lung adenocarcinoma. The CDR3 sequence: CASSLSSGQTYEQYF. The CDR3 region has the DNA TGTGCCAGCAGTTTATCGTCCGGCCAAACCTACGAGCAGTACTTC.